This entry lists 16 T cell receptor beta chains sequenced from one sample in a study of T-cell reconstitution after alpha-beta-depleted transplantation in children. Unique molecular identifiers were incorporated during preparation of the TCRbeta library. MiXCR, applied by TCRdb to the PCR reads, yields one record per CDR3 protein. The table lists 330,000 or so distinct CDR3 sequences, 6% to 10% of them singletons. For these receptors, no antigen is known. Findings of the study overall: A year had passed since transplant, and T-cell counts and diversity by then came mostly from newly produced T cells.

Sequenced material: peripheral blood, taken 360 days after TCRalphabeta/CD19-depleted stem cell transplant. The receptors were sampled from a female patient under 10 years old who had a stem cell transplant for Fanconi anemia, so the T cells may come from the graft donor.

The chain has TRBV7-2 and TRBJ1-1; D uncertain. Germline V lookup: CDR1 SGHTA, CDR2 FQGNSA. Trimming shortened V by 5 bases and J by 3 bases, and 19 bases separated the two germline ends. CDR3 size: 16 residues. The CDR3 region is CASSEPYSGRDTEAFF. The CDR3 DNA reads TGTGCCAGCAGCGAGCCATATTCTGGTCGGGACACTGAAGCTTTCTTT.

This clonotype came up many times. CDR3 sequence: CASSVDGANVLTF. DNA for the CDR3: TGTGCCAGCAGCGTAGATGGGGCCAACGTCCTGACTTTC. The V call is TRBV9, the J call TRBJ2-6, with D hard to call. The CDR3 contains 13 residues. V was trimmed by 0 bases and J by 3 bases, leaving 1 base between them. Germline CDR1 reads SGDLS; CDR2 reads YYNGEE.

Only a few counts were recorded for this clonotype. This chain connects TRBV10-3 to TRBJ2-1; D is possibly TRBD1 (6 bases). The germline V and J ends were trimmed by 4 bases and 9 bases, with 19 bases remaining between them. The length of the CDR3 is 15 residues. The germline V gene encodes CDR1 ENHRY and CDR2 SYGVKD. In DNA, the CDR3 is TGTGCCATCAGTGCCGCCTCTTCAGGGGTCCCTGAGCAGTTCTTC. Translated: CAISAASSGVPEQFF.

This clonotype was counted at least ten times. This chain joins TRBV20-1 and TRBJ2-5, with D tentatively TRBD2 (6 bases). Per the germline V gene, CDR1 is DFQATT and CDR2 is SNEGSKA (reference sequence). V gave up 0 bases and J gave up 5 bases, with 16 bases separating them. The CDR3 spans 15 residues. The CDR3 DNA reads as TGCAGTGCTAGAGATCTTATTGGACGGGAGGAGACCCAGTACTTC. It translates to CSARDLIGREETQYF.

V and J are TRBV7-3 and TRBJ2-2, with 9 bases identical to TRBD1. The length of the CDR3 is 16 residues. Germline V gene sequence: CDR1 SGHTA, CDR2 FQGTGA. Trimming removed 2 bases from V and 5 bases from J; junction bases left unmatched: 6. CDR3 DNA: TGTGCCAGCAGCTTACGGGACAGGGTGGAGACCGGGGAGCTGTTTTTT. Translation gives CASSLRDRVETGELFF.

This chain links TRBV3-1 with TRBJ2-2; the D gene is possibly TRBD2 (6 bases). CDR1 and CDR2 (germline): LGHDT, YNNKEL (reference sequence). V was pared by 3 bases and J by 4 bases, with 15 bases between. CDR3 length: 16 amino acids. CDR3 region: CASSQTLAWVTGELFF. Here the CDR3 DNA reads TGTGCCAGCAGCCAGACCCTAGCGTGGGTCACCGGGGAGCTGTTTTTT. Filled out from reference TRBV3-1 and TRBJ2-2, the complete variable domain reads DTAVSQTPKYLVTQMGNDKSIKCEQNLGHDTMYWYKQDSKKFLKIMFSYNNKELIINETVPNRFSPKSPDKAHLNLHINSLELGDSAVYFCASSQTLAWVTGELFFGEGSRLTVL.

This clonotype has a count of ten or more. CDR3 sequence: CASRSGTSIYNEQFF. The DNA for the CDR3 is TGTGCCAGCAGATCCGGGACTAGCATCTACAATGAGCAGTTCTTC. The chain has TRBV5-4 and TRBJ2-1; 9 bases agree with TRBD2. V trimming: 5 bases; J trimming: 3 bases; junction bases outside the gene matches: 6. The CDR3 runs to 15 residues. CDR1 is SGHNT, CDR2 YYREEE, per germline (reference sequence).

The table lists this clonotype with many counts. The rearrangement links TRBV9 to TRBJ2-2, with no clear D. The CDR3 has 12 amino acids. V was shortened by 2 bases and J by 6 bases, with 5 bases between the two germline ends. The germline V gene has CDR1 SGDLS and CDR2 YYNGEE. DNA for the CDR3: TGTGCCAGCAGCGTCTATGCCGGGGAGCTGTTTTTT. It codes for CASSVYAGELFF.

There are a few counts of this clonotype. The V and J genes are TRBV5-6 and TRBJ1-1; D ambiguous. This CDR3 is 16 amino acids long. Trimming took off 4 bases at V and 0 bases at J, with 16 bases between the two ends. Per germline, CDR1 SGHDT and CDR2 YYEEEE. For the CDR3, the DNA is TGTGCCAGCAGCCCCCCATCGGAGGCTATGAACACTGAAGCTTTCTTT. Its protein product is CASSPPSEAMNTEAFF.

This clonotype was picked up many times. The chain couples TRBV20-1 to TRBJ2-1; 12 positions match TRBD2. The CDR3 covers 16 residues. CDR1 and CDR2 from the germline V gene are DFQATT and SNEGSKA (reference sequence). J lost 0 bases, V lost 4 bases, and 4 bases had no gene match. CDR3 sequence (DNA): TGCAGTGCTAACCTAGCGGGGGGGCCCTCCTACAATGAGCAGTTCTTC. Protein: CSANLAGGPSYNEQFF.

As to this clonotype: A much larger clone differs from this one at a single base, so this may be a read error. The chain employs TRBV15 and TRBJ1-4; a possible D gene is TRBD1 (5 bases). The CDR3 has 15 residues. Germline V gene lookup returns CDR1 LNHNV and CDR2 YYDKDF (reference sequence). Here the CDR3 reads CASSRVEGTNEKLFF. In nucleotides, the CDR3 is TGTGCCAGCAGCAGAGTAGAGGGGACTAATGAAAAACTGTTTTTT.

This clonotype was seen repeatedly, ten times or more. This chain joins TRBV27 and TRBJ2-7; 7 bases are a match to TRBD2. CDR1 and CDR2 from the germline V gene are MNHEY and SMNVEV (reference sequence). Losses at the gene ends were 5 bases for V and 6 bases for J; bases not matched to a gene: 7. The CDR3 length is 13 residues. The DNA for the CDR3 is TGTGCCAGCAGTCCCCCCACTAGCGTCGAGCAGTACTTC. Translating gives CASSPPTSVEQYF.

This clonotype was observed a handful of times. This chain joins TRBV3-1 and TRBJ1-6, with D perhaps matching TRBD1 (6 bases). CDR3 length equals 16 residues. The V gene's germline CDR1 is LGHDT and CDR2 YNNKEL (reference sequence). V lost 2 bases, J lost 5 bases, and 13 bases lay in between. In DNA, the CDR3 is TGTGCCAGCAGCCAATTCGTAACAGGGAATAATTCACCCCTCCACTTT. It encodes CASSQFVTGNNSPLHF.

This clonotype occurred a few times. The V gene is TRBV20-1, the J gene TRBJ1-3, with D possibly matching TRBD1 (5 bases). This CDR3 has 13 residues. Trimming removed 7 bases at V and 0 bases at J, with 10 bases between. Germline lookup yields CDR1 DFQATT and CDR2 SNEGSKA (reference sequence). The CDR3 loop is CSVGGNSGNTIYF. As DNA, the CDR3 is TGCAGTGTTGGGGGGAACTCTGGAAACACCATATATTTT.

At least ten counts were recorded for this clonotype. The chain employs TRBV18 and TRBJ2-3; TRBD1 matches at 8 bases. From germline, CDR1 is KGHSH and CDR2 LQKENI. J was trimmed by 2 bases and V by 2 bases; bases with no gene match: 9. This CDR3 comprises 17 residues. The CDR3 protein is CASSPVRPGGITDTQYF. CDR3 nucleotides: TGTGCCAGCTCACCAGTTAGGCCAGGGGGCATCACAGATACGCAGTATTTT.

This clonotype was seen a handful of times. The rearrangement links TRBV27 to TRBJ2-2; 10 bases are a match to TRBD1. The junction had 8 bases not matched to a gene; V was cut back by 5 bases and J by 17 bases. CDR3 length: 12 amino acids. Looked up from germline, CDR1 is MNHEY and CDR2 is SMNVEV (reference sequence). Here the CDR3 reads CASSLRQGAYFF. CDR3 in DNA: TGTGCCAGCAGTCTACGACAGGGGGCGTATTTTTTT.